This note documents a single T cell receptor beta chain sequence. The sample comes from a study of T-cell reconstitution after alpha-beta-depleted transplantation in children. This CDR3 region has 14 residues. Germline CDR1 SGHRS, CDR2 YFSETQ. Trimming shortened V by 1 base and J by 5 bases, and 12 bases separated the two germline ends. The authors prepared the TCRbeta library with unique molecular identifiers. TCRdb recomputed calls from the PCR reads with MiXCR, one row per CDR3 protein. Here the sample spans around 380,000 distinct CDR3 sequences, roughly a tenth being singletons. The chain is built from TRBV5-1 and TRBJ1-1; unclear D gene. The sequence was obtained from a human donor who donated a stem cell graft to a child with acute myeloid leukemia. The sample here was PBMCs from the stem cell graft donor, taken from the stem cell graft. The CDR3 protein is CASSLSGDGTEAFF. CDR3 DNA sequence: TGCGCCAGCAGCTTGAGTGGGGATGGAACTGAAGCTTTCTTT.